Below are 22 T cell receptor beta chains sequenced from a single sample in a study of shared clonotypes between healthy human individuals. Positive CCR7 selection of CD45RO-negative cells yielded the naive CD8 cells, and terminally differentiated effector memory CD45RA+ cells were excluded. This table comes from immunoSEQ multiplex PCR, and its TCRdb copy is limited to in-frame clones, with some not included. The sample has about 2 million clones, about 95% seen once. What was sequenced was naive CD8+ T cells sorted from blood. The source is a young man in good health.

V usage is TRBV4-3 and J usage is TRBJ1-1; D ambiguous. The CDR3 consists of 14 residues. Germline V lookup: CDR1 LGHNA, CDR2 YSLEER. Trimming left V 3 bases short and J 1 base short, with 9 bases between. CDR3 nucleotide sequence: TGCGCCAGCAGCCAGTTAACAGAGAACACTGAAGCTTTCTTT. Translation gives CASSQLTENTEAFF.

The rearrangement uses TRBV6-1 and TRBJ2-7, with TRBD1 matching over 10 bases. Losses at the gene ends were 3 bases for V and 5 bases for J; bases not matched to a gene: 7. The CDR3 is 15 residues long. In germline, CDR1 is MNHNS, CDR2 SASEGT. The CDR3 loop reads CASSDARDRGHEQYF. The CDR3 coding sequence is TGTGCCAGCAGTGACGCACGAGACAGGGGGCACGAGCAGTACTTC.

This clone showed up just once. This rearrangement joins TRBV4-1 to TRBJ2-7; TRBD2 might be the D (5 bases). With 2 bases removed from V and 0 bases from J, the gap between germline ends came to 8 bases. In germline, CDR1 is MGHRA, CDR2 YSYEKL. There are 14 residues in the CDR3. The CDR3 nucleotides read TGCGCCAGCAGCCAAATTAGCGACTCCTACGAGCAGTACTTC. Protein sequence: CASSQISDSYEQYF.

The table lists this clone with a count of one. The genes are TRBV4-1 and TRBJ2-2; possible D gene TRBD2, 5 bases. This CDR3 has 14 amino acids. V was trimmed by 4 bases and J by 7 bases, leaving 13 bases between them. Germline values: CDR1 MGHRA, CDR2 YSYEKL. The CDR3 reads CASSLAGIIGELFF. Written as DNA, the CDR3 is TGCGCCAGCAGCCTCGCGGGCATAATCGGGGAGCTGTTTTTT.

In DNA form, the CDR3 reads TGTGCCTGGGGGGACTTCGGCGGCAACACCGGGGAGCTGTTTTTT. Its translation: CAWGDFGGNTGELFF. The gene calls are TRBV30 and TRBJ2-2, with D possibly matching TRBD2 (6 bases). Trimming cost V 5 bases and J 2 bases, with 15 bases left between them. The CDR3 runs 15 residues. Germline values: CDR1 GTSNPN, CDR2 SVGIG (reference sequence).

The table lists this clone with a count of one. V and J are TRBV5-1 and TRBJ2-1, with D maybe TRBD1 (5 bases). Trimming left V 4 bases short and J 6 bases short, with 5 bases between. The CDR3 totals 11 residues. Germline-derived CDR1 and CDR2 are SGHRS and YFSETQ. CDR3 sequence reads: CASSTGNEQFF. In DNA form, the CDR3 reads TGCGCCAGCAGCACAGGCAATGAGCAGTTCTTC.

CDR3 residues: CASITGSPTDTQYF. As DNA, the CDR3 is TGTGCCAGCATTACAGGTTCCCCCACAGATACGCAGTATTTT. The V call is TRBV6-6, the J call TRBJ2-3, with D possibly matching TRBD1 (5 bases). V lost 7 bases and J lost 2, with 13 bases in between. There are 14 residues in the CDR3. Germline-derived CDR1 and CDR2 are MNHNY and SVGAGI (reference sequence).

This clone came up once. One end of the junction is discordant with germline, which a read error may explain. The genes are TRBV5-4 and TRBJ1-1; no clear D. CDR3 length: 15 residues. Germline V lookup: CDR1 SGHNT, CDR2 YYREEE (reference sequence). This CDR3 is CASSQDPDPRSEAFF. Written as DNA, the CDR3 is TGCGCCAGCAGCCAAGATCCGGACCCGAGGTCTGAAGCTTTCTTT.

For this clone: The identical CDR3 is also encoded by other nucleotide sequences in the sample. The chain carries TRBV5-1 and TRBJ1-1, with 7 bases lining up with TRBD1. The germline V gene encodes CDR1 SGHRS and CDR2 YFSETQ. The CDR3 has 13 amino acids. Losses at the gene ends were 2 bases for V and 4 bases for J; bases not matched to a gene: 2. CDR3 residues: CASSFTGVTEAFF. In nucleotides, the CDR3 is TGCGCCAGCAGCTTTACAGGGGTCACTGAAGCTTTCTTT.

This CDR3 is CASSSGSLYGYTF. DNA for the CDR3: TGTGCCAGCAGTTCAGGCAGCCTCTATGGCTACACCTTC. The V call is TRBV27, the J call TRBJ1-2; D gene ambiguous. Trimming took 4 bases from V and 4 from J, leaving 10 bases between them. The CDR3 totals 13 residues. The germline V gene encodes CDR1 MNHEY and CDR2 SMNVEV (reference sequence).

This chain connects TRBV2 to TRBJ1-2; D is uncertain. Trimming removed 8 bases from V and 4 bases from J, with 17 bases in between. This CDR3 is 14 amino acids long. Germline assignment: CDR1 SNHLY and CDR2 FYNNEI. The CDR3 DNA reads TGTGCCAGCGACGGGTTCTCGACCATCTATGGCTACACCTTC. Translating it yields CASDGFSTIYGYTF.

V usage is TRBV27 and J usage is TRBJ2-7; 11 bases map to TRBD2. V lost 4 bases and J lost 7; bases outside the gene matches: 9. Germline V gene lookup returns CDR1 MNHEY and CDR2 SMNVEV (reference sequence). There are 15 residues in the CDR3. The DNA of the CDR3 is TGTGCCAGCAGTTCATTACTAGCGGGAGTCGGGGAGCAGTACTTC. It specifies CASSSLLAGVGEQYF.

Details on this clone: At the DNA level, this CDR3 is encoded by other sequences in the same sample as well. This chain links TRBV5-4 with TRBJ2-7; possibly TRBD1 or TRBD2 for D (5 bases each). V gave up 3 bases and J gave up 1 base, with 8 bases separating them. CDR3 length equals 13 residues. Germline loops: CDR1 SGHNT, CDR2 YYREEE (reference sequence). The CDR3 bases are TGTGCCAGCAGCTGGGACGGATCCTACGAGCAGTACTTC. This codes for CASSWDGSYEQYF.

The J gene is TRBJ2-7, the V gene TRBV15; 10 nucleotides line up with TRBD1. Germline V CDR1 and CDR2: LNHNV, YYDKDF (reference sequence). There are 16 residues in the CDR3. V trimming: 1 base; J trimming: 5 bases; junction bases outside the gene matches: 8. CDR3 sequence reads: CATSRAPGTGANEQYF. DNA of the CDR3: TGTGCCACCAGCAGAGCCCCCGGGACAGGGGCGAACGAGCAGTACTTC.

This clone was seen a single time. The same CDR3 can be traced to other DNA sequences in this sample. The V and J genes are TRBV6-1 and TRBJ2-7; TRBD2 might be the D (5 bases). V was trimmed by 4 bases and J by 3 bases, leaving 7 bases between them. CDR3 length: 12 amino acids. CDR1 is MNHNS, CDR2 SASEGT, per germline. This CDR3 reads CASSGESYEQYF. CDR3 nucleotide sequence: TGTGCCAGCAGTGGGGAGAGCTACGAGCAGTACTTC.

This chain links TRBV5-6 with TRBJ1-2; 7 bases agree with TRBD1. In germline, CDR1 is SGHDT, CDR2 YYEEEE. CDR3 size: 15 residues. V trimming: 3 bases; J trimming: 8 bases; junction bases outside the gene matches: 13. CDR3 residues: CASSSTRGGERGYTF. CDR3 in DNA: TGTGCCAGCAGCTCGACCCGAGGGGGCGAGCGAGGCTACACCTTC.

Notes on this clone: Other DNA sequences in this sample translate to the same CDR3. The chain uses TRBV4-1 and TRBJ2-5; the match to TRBD1 covers 9 bases. Trimming at V came to 3 bases and at J to 2 bases, leaving 4 bases not matched to a gene. This CDR3 is 15 amino acids long. Germline V gene sequence: CDR1 MGHRA, CDR2 YSYEKL. The CDR3 protein is CASSQAGTGQETQYF. The CDR3 bases are TGCGCCAGCAGCCAGGCCGGGACAGGGCAAGAGACCCAGTACTTC.

On this clone: In the same sample, other DNA sequences code for this CDR3. The V call is TRBV15, the J call TRBJ1-2; D remains ambiguous. CDR3 length: 13 amino acids. Germline V gene lookup returns CDR1 LNHNV and CDR2 YYDKDF (reference sequence). The V gene lost 3 bases and the J gene lost 4 bases, with 9 bases spanning the gap. CDR3 protein: CATSRETGYGYTF. CDR3 bases: TGTGCCACCAGCAGGGAGACGGGCTATGGCTACACCTTC.

The genes are TRBV4-3 and TRBJ2-7, with D possibly matching TRBD1 (5 bases). The CDR3 extends over 15 amino acids. Trimming left V 1 base short and J 2 bases short, with 12 bases between. The germline CDR1 and CDR2 sequences are LGHNA and YSLEER. In DNA, the CDR3 is TGCGCCAGCAGCCAAGGGGTGGGGCCAGCCTACGAGCAGTACTTC. Its protein is CASSQGVGPAYEQYF.

This rearrangement joins TRBV11-2 to TRBJ2-1; D gene uncertain. CDR3 length: 12 amino acids. The germline V gene has CDR1 SGHAT and CDR2 FQNNGV. Trimming left V 4 bases short and J 7 bases short, with 8 bases between. The CDR3 region has the DNA TGTGCCAGCAGCTCTAAAAGGAATGAGCAGTTCTTC. It specifies CASSSKRNEQFF.

The V call is TRBV28, the J call TRBJ1-5; no reliable D call. This CDR3 has 11 amino acids. Germline values: CDR1 MDHEN, CDR2 SYDVKM. The germline V and J ends were trimmed by 8 bases and 2 bases, with 4 bases remaining between them. The DNA for the CDR3 is TGTGCCAGCGGACGCAATCAGCCCCAGCATTTT. It encodes CASGRNQPQHF. The variable domain in full, completed from reference TRBV28 and TRBJ1-5, reads DVKVTQSSRYLVKRTGEKVFLECVQDMDHENMFWYRQDPGLGLRLIYFSYDVKMKEKGDIPEGYSVSREKKERFSLILESASTNQTSMYLCASGRNQPQHFGDGTRLSIL.

The chain uses TRBV6-1 and TRBJ2-7; the match to TRBD1 covers 11 bases. V dropped 4 bases and J dropped 3; count of bases not matched to a gene: 2. CDR3 size: 14 residues. CDR1 is MNHNS, CDR2 SASEGT, per germline. The CDR3 reads CASSGTGGFYEQYF. CDR3 DNA: TGTGCCAGCAGTGGGACAGGGGGCTTCTACGAGCAGTACTTC.